This T cell receptor beta chain came from a study of early T cells in non-severe SARS-CoV-2 infection. Study as a whole: From unsorted whole blood, bulk RNA was sequenced, and the chains remained unpaired.

Remarks on this clonotype: Antigen specificity is unknown.

Study-wide results and limits: A preference for anti-spike CD8 responses marked VDJdb matching, which missed private and CD4 specificities.

MiXCR, applied by TCRdb to the 5' RACE reads, yields one record per CDR3 protein. This sample has just over 80,000 distinct CDR3 sequences, with roughly 15% found just once. The sequence was obtained from an adult who was a healthcare worker with PCR-confirmed SARS-CoV-2 infection or an uninfected control (not recorded which). The sequenced sample consisted of whole blood.

Here the CDR3 reads CASRMGEAFF. The CDR3 nucleotides read TGTGCCAGCAGAATGGGGGAAGCTTTCTTT. V usage is TRBV7-9 and J usage is TRBJ1-1; D gene uncertain. Trimming removed 6 bases at V and 8 bases at J, with 7 bases between. From germline, CDR1 is SEHNR and CDR2 FQNEAQ (reference sequence). CDR3 length: 10 amino acids.